The source of this TCR beta chain is a study of T cell clusters in autoimmune cytopenias. Study as a whole: Per sample, median TRB depth was about 48,000 reads, yielding a median roughly 2,200 distinct clonotypes.

Worth noting for this clonotype: Its antigen is currently unknown.

Study-level results: No experiment has yet validated the function of the T cell clusters defined in silico.

The CDR3 has 14 residues. Germline CDR1 and CDR2: GTSNPN and SVGIG (reference sequence). Some 39,000 genome equivalents of blood DNA were amplified for TRB. Multiplex touch-down PCR amplified TRB using TRB-A and TRB-B pools in one tube. TCRdb re-called the multiplex PCR reads, yielding one record per CDR3 amino acid sequence without DNA. Recorded for this sample: some 7,000 distinct CDR3 sequences. This clonotype originated in a human donor with an autoimmune cytopenia or autoimmune hepatitis (not recorded which). The chain uses TRBV30 and TRBJ2-3. The sequenced sample was peripheral blood. This chain's CDR3 is CARGLGQGTDTQYF.